The clone carrying this T cell receptor beta chain was observed a handful of times. Its target is not known. Naive CD8 cells comprised CD45RO-negative, CCR7-positively selected cells, excluding terminally differentiated effector memory CD45RA+ cells. The data belong to a study of shared clonotypes between healthy human individuals. Study context: The study enrolled two women and a few men aged 18 to 49. Study results and caveats: Among donors, sharing of clonotypes was expected to be affected by sequencing depth. Researchers sampled blood only, noting tissue repertoires likely differ.

The length of the CDR3 is 13 residues. V lost 6 bases, J lost 6 bases, and 3 bases stayed unmatched. The germline V gene has CDR1 SEHNR and CDR2 FQNEAQ (reference sequence). Method: immunoSEQ multiplex PCR; TCRdb's copy keeps in-frame clones and lacks some. This repertoire shows some 2,000,000 clones, about 95% found once; its top ten account for about 1.1%. The genes are TRBV7-9 and TRBJ2-2, with 8 bases matching TRBD1. The sequence was obtained from a man in his late teens or twenties in good health. Sequenced material: naive CD8+ T cells sorted from blood. In nucleotides, the CDR3 is TGTGCCAGCAGGGACAGGGCCGCCGGGGAGCTGTTTTTT. This gives the protein CASRDRAAGELFF.